This TCR beta chain was identified in a study of T cell repertoires in cytomegalovirus infection. The CDR3 runs to 16 residues. Trimming pared 2 bases from V and 6 bases from J, leaving 17 bases between. CDR1 MNHGY and CDR2 SAAAGT come from the germline V gene. As for this clonotype: Its target is unknown.

TCRdb reprocessed the reads with MiXCR, giving one entry per CDR3 protein. The table includes roughly 990,000 distinct CDR3 sequences, less than 40% detected once. The chain is built from TRBV6-8 and TRBJ2-1; perhaps TRBD1 as D (6 bases). The sample consisted of cultured CD8+ T cells from PBMCs, taken from culture after CMV antigen stimulation. This clonotype was sampled from a human donor in good health (CMV status not recorded). Some clones in this sample may be carry-over from other donors' samples. The CDR3 loop reads CASSYSDRRPSNEQFF. CDR3 sequence (DNA): TGTGCCAGCAGTTACAGTGACAGGCGCCCCTCCAATGAGCAGTTCTTC.